This passage covers 6 T cell receptor beta chains from one sample sequenced in a study of cytomegalovirus exposure and HLA in healthy donors. It was with 60 Vbeta and 13 Jbeta primers that the PCR ran. Assay: immunoSEQ multiplex PCR; the TCRdb copy retains only in-frame clones and omits some. This repertoire includes approximately 110,000 clones. Source material: PBMCs. The receptors were gathered from a man aged 40-49 years in good health and CMV-seronegative.

This chain links TRBV6-5 with TRBJ2-5, with 9 bases matching TRBD2. Germline V gene lookup returns CDR1 MNHEY and CDR2 SVGAGI. The CDR3 extends over 13 amino acids. The V gene end was trimmed by 8 bases and the J gene end by 8 bases; junction bases not matched to a gene: 9. The CDR3 DNA reads TGTGCCAGCTGGAGGCTAGCGGGGAAAACCCAGTACTTC. Encoded protein: CASWRLAGKTQYF.

The chain recombines TRBV11-3 with TRBJ1-1; unclear D gene. Germline CDR1 reads SGHNT; CDR2 reads YENEEA. The CDR3 sequence is 14 residues long. V was cut by 5 bases and J by 5 bases, with 15 bases left in between. DNA of the CDR3: TGTGCCAGCAGCCCCTTCGGCGGCGAAACTGAAGCTTTCTTT. Translating it yields CASSPFGGETEAFF.

The rearrangement links TRBV29-1 to TRBJ1-1; D ambiguous. There are 13 residues in the CDR3. V was shortened by 3 bases and J by 1 base, with 9 bases between the two germline ends. The germline V gene has CDR1 SQVTM and CDR2 ANQGSEA. In DNA, the CDR3 is TGCAGCGTTGAGAAGAGACAGAACACTGAAGCTTTCTTT. It is translated as CSVEKRQNTEAFF.

The V gene is TRBV19, the J gene TRBJ1-2; D is possibly TRBD1 (5 bases). Germline CDR1 and CDR2: LNHDA and SQIVND (reference sequence). The CDR3 extends over 15 amino acids. V lost 0 bases, J lost 8 bases, and 16 bases lay in between. In DNA form, the CDR3 reads TGTGCCAGTAGTATAGATGGTGATTCAGGGCCAGGCTACACCTTC. This encodes CASSIDGDSGPGYTF.

The V gene is TRBV20-1, the J gene TRBJ2-7, with no clear D. The germline gives CDR1 DFQATT, CDR2 SNEGSKA (reference sequence). V was clipped by 3 bases and J by 3 bases, with 6 bases between them. The CDR3 spans 11 residues. In nucleotides, the CDR3 is TGCAGTGCTAGCGGAGTCTACGAGCAGTACTTC. It codes for CSASGVYEQYF.

Remarks on this clone: One junction end does not reproduce the germline sequence, and a read error may be involved. This CDR3 is also generated by other DNA sequences in the sample. CDR3 sequence: CASSYPGNTEAFF. The CDR3 DNA sequence: TGTGCCAGCAGTTACCCGGGGAACACTGAGGCTTTCTTT. The gene calls are TRBV6-5 and TRBJ1-1; D is unclear. The CDR3 sequence is 13 residues long. Germline V lookup: CDR1 MNHEY, CDR2 SVGAGI.